These T cell receptor beta chains were read from a single sample in a study of blood T cell repertoires in COVID-19. The repertoire was sequenced with immunoSEQ multiplex PCR; TCRdb's copy has only in-frame clones and lacks some. The sample contains 250,000 to 350,000 clones, about 88% of which appear only once. The specimen sequenced was PBMCs or T cells enriched from blood (not recorded which). All receptors derive from a man aged 60 to 75 who had recovered from COVID-19. Both conserved end residues are part of each CDR3. A D gene is named only where the DNA matches it firmly.

V	D	J	CDR3
TRBV7-9	TRBD1	TRBJ1-5	CASSRDRGGNQPQHF
TRBV3-1/TRBV3-2	NA	TRBJ1-1	CASSREPNTEAFF
TRBV12-3/TRBV12-4	NA	TRBJ1-5	CASSTTGGAQHF
TRBV5-6	TRBD2	TRBJ2-1	CASIAGAGTRTPAGEQFF
TRBV6-2/TRBV6-3	NA	TRBJ2-1	CASSWTAYNEQFF
TRBV5-4	NA	TRBJ1-1	CASSLVGSMPEAFF
TRBV27	NA	TRBJ1-4	CASSLLTGTAEKLFF
TRBV11-2	TRBD2	TRBJ2-1	CASSTGTSGGGEQFF
TRBV7-9	NA	TRBJ2-1	CASSSSAGALNEQFF
TRBV28	TRBD2	TRBJ2-1	CASSLAGVSYNEQFF
TRBV15	NA	TRBJ1-2	CATSRDYAATLPYGYTF
TRBV5-1	TRBD2	TRBJ2-1	CASSLTSGSYNEQFF
TRBV27	NA	TRBJ1-5	CASSRDPQQGFNQPQHF
TRBV11-2	NA	TRBJ1-4	CASGSDSSNEKLFF
TRBV10-3	NA	TRBJ2-3	CAISGSSTDTQYF
TRBV18	NA	TRBJ1-3	CASSRRVELLSGNTIYF
TRBV12-3/TRBV12-4	NA	TRBJ1-1	CASSLDGTEAFF
TRBV27	NA	TRBJ1-5	CASRPGGHNQPQHF
TRBV4-3	NA	TRBJ2-7	CASSQDQGSYEQYF
TRBV7-6	NA	TRBJ2-5	CASSLGRGGMVETQYF
TRBV11-2	NA	TRBJ1-2	CASSLESGSLSYTF
TRBV7-9	TRBD2	TRBJ2-7	CASSFPISGLYEQYF
TRBV27	NA	TRBJ1-6	CASRATRASNSPLHF
TRBV9	NA	TRBJ2-2	CASSPTLAYTGELFF
TRBV30	NA	TRBJ1-6	CAWSVRGVSPLHF
TRBV6-6	TRBD1	TRBJ2-7	CASSYLGTGNEQYF
TRBV7-8	NA	TRBJ1-2	CASSLVLGANYGYTF
TRBV3-1/TRBV3-2	TRBD2	TRBJ2-1	CASRREGNEQFF
TRBV19	NA	TRBJ1-4	CASSPSGVVNEKLFF
TRBV11-2	NA	TRBJ1-1	CASSLARGSNTEAFF
TRBV12-3/TRBV12-4	NA	TRBJ2-1	CASMMLTRPKFF
TRBV7-9	NA	TRBJ2-4	CASSAKALYIQYF
TRBV5-4	TRBD2	TRBJ2-1	CASSLEGLAGANEQFF
TRBV30	NA	TRBJ2-7	CAWSPGTSDEQYF
TRBV15	TRBD2	TRBJ2-3	CATSRDPLAGGTDTQYF
TRBV11-3	TRBD2	TRBJ2-3	CASSLQLAASTDTQYF
TRBV7-9	NA	TRBJ2-2	CASSTIGGSGELFF
TRBV2	TRBD1	TRBJ1-1	CASSRDRGNTEAFF
TRBV25-1	NA	TRBJ2-5	CASSEYRGQETQYF
TRBV7-9	NA	TRBJ2-7	CASSFTGTSTYEQYF
TRBV19	NA	TRBJ1-1	CASSAPGNTEAFF
TRBV5-1	TRBD2	TRBJ2-7	CASSLGTSGGFYEQYF